Following are 6 T cell receptor beta chains from one sample sequenced in a study of immune evolution from preneoplasia to lung adenocarcinoma. The data were produced by immunoSEQ multiplex PCR, yet TCRdb's version contains in-frame clones alone and is incomplete. Seen here are some 4,500 clones, around 90% observed once, and the top ten hold around 3.4%. What was sequenced was FFPE invasive lung adenocarcinoma tissue. Receptor source: a person between 45 and 65 years old with lung adenocarcinoma.

The chain links TRBV4-1 to TRBJ1-2; D may be TRBD1 (5 bases). The CDR3 covers 14 residues. Germline V gene sequence: CDR1 MGHRA, CDR2 YSYEKL. Trimming cost V 1 base and J 6 bases, with 12 bases left between them. As DNA, the CDR3 is TGCGCCAGCAGCCAAGTCGGCGGGGGAAATGGCTACACCTTC. This encodes CASSQVGGGNGYTF.

The chain links TRBV5-1 to TRBJ2-5, with 7 bases that match TRBD1. From germline, CDR1 is SGHRS and CDR2 YFSETQ. V dropped 0 bases and J dropped 5; count of bases not matched to a gene: 7. The CDR3 length is 15 residues. The CDR3 loop reads CASSLVVGGSETQYF. Here the CDR3 DNA reads TGCGCCAGCAGCTTGGTTGTAGGGGGCTCGGAGACCCAGTACTTC.

The chain couples TRBV28 to TRBJ2-2; D is unresolved. V was pared by 6 bases and J by 5 bases, with 13 bases between. CDR1 and CDR2 from the germline V gene are MDHEN and SYDVKM. The CDR3 has 14 residues. Here the CDR3 reads CASSGGSRTGELFF. DNA for the CDR3: TGTGCCAGCAGCGGCGGTTCTCGTACCGGGGAGCTGTTTTTT.

This chain uses TRBV7-9 with TRBJ1-4; D not certain. The CDR3 has 14 residues. Germline V lookup: CDR1 SEHNR, CDR2 FQNEAQ (reference sequence). V was pared by 3 bases and J by 3 bases, with 8 bases between. Here the CDR3 DNA reads TGTGCCAGCAGCTTTAGAGCACCTAATGAAAAACTGTTTTTT. It specifies CASSFRAPNEKLFF.

The rearrangement links TRBV6-5 to TRBJ1-1; 10 bases are shared with TRBD1. This CDR3 has 15 residues. J lost 6 bases, V lost 1 base, and 5 bases had no gene match. Looked up from germline, CDR1 is MNHEY and CDR2 is SVGAGI. The CDR3 DNA follows: TGTGCCAGCAGTTACTTGGACAGGGGGTTCGCTGAAGCTTTCTTT. Encoded protein: CASSYLDRGFAEAFF.

V and J are TRBV28 and TRBJ1-5; D possibly corresponds to TRBD1 (6 bases). V was cut by 3 bases and J by 0 bases, with 12 bases left in between. The germline V gene has CDR1 MDHEN and CDR2 SYDVKM. The CDR3 totals 16 residues. CDR3 sequence (DNA): TGTGCCAGCAGTTTGGGACATTGGTATAGCAATCAGCCCCAGCATTTT. This gives the protein CASSLGHWYSNQPQHF.